These 2 T cell receptor beta chains originate from one sample sequenced in a study of metastatic and nonmetastatic thyroid tumors. Through MiXCR, TCRdb re-clonotyped the PCR reads. The sample lists tens of thousands of clones, 15% to 20% occurring once. Each patient came to thyroid surgery without any prior treatment (of any kind). The sequenced material came from blood. These receptor sequences come from a female donor with papillary thyroid cancer or a benign thyroid nodule (not recorded which). Some clones in this sample may be carry-over from other donors' samples.

This clone was seen at least ten times. V gene TRBV29-1 combines with J gene TRBJ2-3; the match to TRBD2 covers 14 bases. V gave up 6 bases and J gave up 6 bases; unmatched junction bases: 5. The V gene's germline CDR1 is SQVTM and CDR2 ANQGSEA. CDR3 length equals 14 residues. The DNA of the CDR3 is TGCAGCGTAGCATGGACTAGCGGGAGGGATACGCAGTATTTT. It encodes CSVAWTSGRDTQYF.

This clone came up many times. The chain links TRBV2 to TRBJ2-7; 9 bases fit TRBD1. V lost 5 bases and J lost 5; bases outside the gene matches: 4. The germline gives CDR1 SNHLY, CDR2 FYNNEI. This CDR3 has 13 residues. Here the CDR3 reads CASSRTGVNEQYF. CDR3 nucleotide sequence: TGTGCCAGCAGTCGGACAGGGGTTAACGAGCAGTACTTC.